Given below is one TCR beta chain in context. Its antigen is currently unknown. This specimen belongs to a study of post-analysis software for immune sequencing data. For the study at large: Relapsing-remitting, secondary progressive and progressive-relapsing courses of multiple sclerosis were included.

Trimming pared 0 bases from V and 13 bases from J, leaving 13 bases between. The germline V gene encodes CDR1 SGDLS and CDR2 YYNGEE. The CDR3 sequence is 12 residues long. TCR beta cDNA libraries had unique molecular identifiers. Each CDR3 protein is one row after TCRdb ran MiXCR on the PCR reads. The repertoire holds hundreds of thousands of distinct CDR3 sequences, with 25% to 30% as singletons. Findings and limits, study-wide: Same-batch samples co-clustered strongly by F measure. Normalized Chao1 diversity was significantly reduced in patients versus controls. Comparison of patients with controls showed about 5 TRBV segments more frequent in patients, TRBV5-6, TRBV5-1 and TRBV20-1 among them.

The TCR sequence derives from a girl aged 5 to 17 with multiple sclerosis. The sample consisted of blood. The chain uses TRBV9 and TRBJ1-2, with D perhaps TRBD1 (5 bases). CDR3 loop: CASSVGRGKFTF. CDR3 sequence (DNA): TGTGCCAGCAGCGTAGGAAGGGGCAAGTTCACCTTC.